The T cell receptor (beta chain) under discussion was sequenced for a study of cytomegalovirus exposure and HLA in healthy donors (dated by TCRdb to the late 2010s). Some background on the complete study: According to a later analysis, the approximately 120 validation repertoires were produced on the same platform as the 666 repertoires of the first cohort. The study aimed to test whether signatures of past pathogen exposure could be identified by cataloging public T cell receptors. In addition to the first cohort of 650 to 800 subjects, a separate validation cohort of approximately 120 different subjects was used. High-throughput TCR immunosequencing, statistical association of individual TCRs with disease status, and machine learning were combined to predict cytomegalovirus infection status.

Separate from the approximately 700-subject first cohort, the validation cohort of about 110 subjects was the group to which the donors belonged. Worth noting for this clone: It has no known antigen specificity. Base qualities are not at hand, and no much larger clone is one base apart.

CDR1 and CDR2 were assigned from the germline V gene as SGHRS and YFSETQ. Measured from the cysteine to the phenylalanine, the CDR3 is 16 residues long. Only CDR3 DNA is held: 48 bases, read in frame from base 1. Trimming takes 0 bases from V and 0 bases from J, and the germline ends sit 7 bases apart. The method behind the library was the immunoSEQ multiplex PCR assay. The paper's data handling went like this. A statistical classification framework was built for diagnosing cytomegalovirus status from the catalog of TCR beta chain sequences. The source is immuneACCESS, and TCRdb retained only in-frame sequences with V and J called. Part of the clones is not carried over; for the studies checked, unresolved V genes explain less than half of this, and the remainder is unexplained. That table gives V, J and clone size, and the DNA gave D and trimming. A total of 150,000 to 200,000 clones appear in this sample, roughly 81% of them only once. The top ten clonotypes cover 0.95% to 1.5% of the sample.

Beyond this particular receptor, the publication reports: Most TCR sequences were observed very rarely across donors, whereas some public TCRs were present in many individuals. The authors suggested that the approach could potentially be generalized to other disease states and immunological phenotypes. The classifier was reported to diagnose cytomegalovirus status with high specificity and sensitivity in both the original cohort and the validation cohort. A total of 164 TCR beta chains were listed by the study as associated with cytomegalovirus. A later analysis lacked HLA typing for the validation cohort, so it scored co-occurrence in that cohort across all 130 or so repertoires. A few of the identified cytomegalovirus-associated TCR beta chains were confirmed in vitro to be specific for cytomegalovirus antigens. In a later analysis, TCRs clustered in the first cohort were found to also tend to co-occur in the approximately 110 validation repertoires, with 85% to 95% of cluster scores above 0.

The chain links TRBV5-1 with TRBJ2-6; TRBD1 is possibly the D segment (5 matching bases). Sequencing was done on a sample of PBMCs. The origin of this receptor is a woman aged 30 to 39 in good health and CMV-seronegative. The CDR3 protein sequence reads: CASSLDRSSGANVLTF. The sequenced DNA is TGCGCCAGCAGCTTGGACAGGTCCTCTGGGGCCAACGTCCTGACTTTC.